Listed below are T cell receptor beta chains from one sample, sequenced in a study of regulatory T cells in long-lasting Graves disease. TCRdb re-called the multiplex PCR reads with MiXCR, one entry per CDR3 protein. Counted here are some 440,000 distinct CDR3 sequences, 20% to 25% occurring once; the ten biggest clones make up 7.8%. Sequencing was performed on peripheral blood mononuclear cells (PBMCs), taken when the disease was refractory, from a patient treated with antithyroid drugs. The receptor source for this set is a female donor with Graves disease. CDR3s include the opening cysteine and the closing phenylalanine or tryptophan. The D gene is left open where the match is weak. The size entry is marked missing in some rows and otherwise reads once, few, many or a size class.

v_gene	abundance	d_gene	j_gene	CDR3aa	CDR3nt
TRBV7-6	few	NA	TRBJ2-7	CASSPIAETYEQYF	TGTGCCAGCAGTCCAATAGCGGAAACCTACGAGCAGTACTTC
TRBV19	NA	NA	TRBJ1-1	CASSGGWITEAFF	TGTGCCAGCTCGGGGGGGTGGATCACTGAAGCTTTCTTT
TRBV2	many	NA	TRBJ1-2	CASGGTGWSNYGYTF	TGTGCCAGCGGAGGGACGGGTTGGTCGAACTATGGCTACACCTTC
TRBV4-1	NA	TRBD2	TRBJ2-7	CASSHTLGLAAHEQYF	TGCGCCAGCAGCCACACGCTGGGACTAGCGGCACACGAGCAGTACTTC
TRBV6-2/TRBV6-3	NA	TRBD1	TRBJ1-5	CASSYRDSNRPQHF	TGTGCCAGCAGTTACCGGGACAGTAATCGGCCCCAGCATTTT
TRBV28	NA	NA	TRBJ2-1	CASSLRAPGQQFF	TGTGCCAGCAGTTTAAGGGCCCCGGGTCAGCAGTTCTTC
TRBV28	many	NA	TRBJ1-5	CASSLGAAGYSNQPQHF	TGTGCCAGCAGTTTAGGGGCGGCAGGGTATAGCAATCAGCCCCAGCATTTT
TRBV6-5	NA	NA	TRBJ2-3	CASSYFHGSTDTQYF	TGTGCCAGCAGTTACTTTCACGGTTCCACAGATACGCAGTATTTT
TRBV28	many	NA	TRBJ1-1	CASSRQYTEAFF	TGTGCCAGCAGCCGACAGTACACTGAAGCTTTCTTT
TRBV6-5	NA	NA	TRBJ2-1	CASSYRSSFVDEQFF	TGTGCCAGCAGTTACAGGTCTAGCTTTGTTGATGAGCAGTTCTTC